This T cell receptor beta chain originates from a study of shared clonotypes between healthy human individuals. Across the study: The study used three CD4 naive, three CD4 memory, two CD8 naive and one CD8 memory plate per donor.

The naive CD8 fraction comprised CD45RO-negative cells positively selected for CCR7 and excluded terminally differentiated effector memory CD45RA+ cells. The V segment lost 4 bases and the J segment 5 bases; nucleotides outside the gene matches: 9. The CDR3 is 15 amino acids. Germline lookup yields CDR1 SGHNT and CDR2 YYREEE (reference sequence). At deep level, the assay was performed. Produced via immunoSEQ multiplex PCR; TCRdb's table is partial and in-frame only. Of about 2.1 million clones in the sample, 85% to 95% were seen once. J is TRBJ2-7 and V is TRBV5-4; 10 positions match TRBD1. Sequencing was done on a sample of naive CD8+ T cells from PBMCs. This receptor was taken from a man aged 18 to 29 in good health. Some clones in this sample may be carry-over from other donors' samples. DNA of the CDR3: TGTGCCAGCAGCCCCGACAGGGGGCGCGACGACGAGCAGTACTTC. This encodes CASSPDRGRDDEQYF.